This is a list of T cell receptor beta chains from one sample in a study of blood T cells in healthy people across ages. MiXCR was run by TCRdb on the 5' RACE reads, yielding one entry per CDR3 protein. In the table there are roughly 1.9 million distinct CDR3 sequences, roughly two fifths of which are singletons. The source material was blood. The source of these receptors is a human donor in good health. Both conserved end residues are part of each CDR3. Fields, in order: CDR3 length, clone size, V gene, J gene, D gene, CDR3 protein, CDR3 DNA. A D gene is named only where the DNA matches it firmly. Clone size is given for some rows only: seen once, a few or many times, or a class if the clone is expanded.

cdr3_length: 13; clone_size: NA; v_call: TRBV20-1; j_call: TRBJ2-3; d_call: NA; cdr3_aa: CSASRGGSDTQYF; cdr3_nt: TGCAGTGCTAGTCGTGGGGGGTCAGATACGCAGTATTTT
cdr3_length: 15; clone_size: NA; v_call: TRBV7-9; j_call: TRBJ1-1; d_call: TRBD1; cdr3_aa: CSSSLHRGMNTEAFF; cdr3_nt: TGTTCCAGCAGCTTACACAGGGGGATGAACACTGAAGCTTTCTTT
cdr3_length: 15; clone_size: NA; v_call: TRBV4-3; j_call: TRBJ1-2; d_call: NA; cdr3_aa: CASSRLDRLSGGYTF; cdr3_nt: TGCGCCAGCAGCCGGCTCGACAGGTTGTCAGGAGGCTACACCTTC
cdr3_length: 14; clone_size: NA; v_call: TRBV20-1; j_call: TRBJ2-1; d_call: TRBD2; cdr3_aa: CSANLAGGPNEQFF; cdr3_nt: TGCAGTGCTAATCTAGCGGGGGGGCCTAATGAGCAGTTCTTC
cdr3_length: 14; clone_size: NA; v_call: TRBV20-1; j_call: TRBJ2-7; d_call: NA; cdr3_aa: CSARVTGSTYEQYF; cdr3_nt: TGCAGTGCTAGAGTAACAGGCAGTACCTACGAGCAGTACTTC
cdr3_length: 15; clone_size: NA; v_call: TRBV4-2; j_call: TRBJ2-5; d_call: NA; cdr3_aa: CASSQVAELSGTQYF; cdr3_nt: TGTGCCAGCAGCCAAGTGGCCGAGCTCTCGGGGACCCAGTACTTC
cdr3_length: 15; clone_size: NA; v_call: TRBV19; j_call: TRBJ2-1; d_call: TRBD2; cdr3_aa: CASSMTSGSYNEQFF; cdr3_nt: TGTGCCAGTAGTATGACTAGCGGGTCCTACAATGAGCAGTTCTTC
cdr3_length: 14; clone_size: NA; v_call: TRBV27; j_call: TRBJ2-7; d_call: NA; cdr3_aa: CASSPSPTFYEQYF; cdr3_nt: TGTGCCAGCAGTCCCTCCCCGACCTTCTACGAGCAGTACTTC
cdr3_length: 14; clone_size: NA; v_call: TRBV5-1; j_call: TRBJ1-1; d_call: NA; cdr3_aa: CASSQQSSNTEAFF; cdr3_nt: TGCGCCAGCAGCCAGCAGAGTTCGAACACTGAAGCTTTCTTT
cdr3_length: 15; clone_size: NA; v_call: TRBV15; j_call: TRBJ1-2; d_call: NA; cdr3_aa: CATSPPTEPVNGYTF; cdr3_nt: TGTGCCACCAGCCCTCCAACGGAACCGGTGAATGGCTACACCTTC
cdr3_length: 15; clone_size: few; v_call: TRBV5-1; j_call: TRBJ2-3; d_call: TRBD2; cdr3_aa: CASCTSGEAVDTQYF; cdr3_nt: TGCGCCAGCTGCACTAGCGGGGAAGCTGTAGATACGCAGTATTTT
cdr3_length: 14; clone_size: NA; v_call: TRBV14; j_call: TRBJ2-3; d_call: NA; cdr3_aa: CASSPTLATDTQYF; cdr3_nt: TGTGCCAGCAGCCCGACTCTGGCCACAGATACGCAGTATTTT
cdr3_length: 11; clone_size: NA; v_call: TRBV7-2; j_call: TRBJ1-2; d_call: NA; cdr3_aa: CASSLVGSYTF; cdr3_nt: TGTGCCAGCAGCTTAGTCGGTAGCTACACCTTC
cdr3_length: 13; clone_size: NA; v_call: TRBV7-2; j_call: TRBJ2-1; d_call: NA; cdr3_aa: CASSLPPSIEQFF; cdr3_nt: TGTGCCAGCAGCTTACCGCCGTCGATAGAGCAGTTCTTC
cdr3_length: 12; clone_size: few; v_call: TRBV20-1; j_call: TRBJ2-3; d_call: NA; cdr3_aa: CSANHGTDTQYF; cdr3_nt: TGCAGTGCTAACCATGGCACAGATACGCAGTATTTT
cdr3_length: 12; clone_size: once; v_call: TRBV7-2; j_call: TRBJ2-7; d_call: NA; cdr3_aa: CASSSIDYEQYF; cdr3_nt: TGTGCCAGCAGCAGTATCGATTACGAGCAGTACTTC
cdr3_length: 16; clone_size: NA; v_call: TRBV6-5; j_call: TRBJ2-1; d_call: NA; cdr3_aa: CASSLYQDGSYNEQFF; cdr3_nt: TGTGCCAGCAGTTTATATCAGGACGGCTCCTACAATGAGCAGTTCTTC
cdr3_length: 14; clone_size: many; v_call: TRBV29-1; j_call: TRBJ2-1; d_call: TRBD1; cdr3_aa: CSVDETGGGNEQFF; cdr3_nt: TGCAGCGTTGATGAAACAGGGGGTGGCAATGAGCAGTTCTTC
cdr3_length: 16; clone_size: NA; v_call: TRBV9; j_call: TRBJ1-5; d_call: NA; cdr3_aa: CASSGGHNYSNQPQHF; cdr3_nt: TGTGCCAGCTCGGGGGGACACAACTATAGCAATCAGCCCCAGCATTTT
cdr3_length: 16; clone_size: once; v_call: TRBV5-1; j_call: TRBJ2-1; d_call: TRBD2; cdr3_aa: CASSLGASGAAGEQFF; cdr3_nt: TGCGCCAGCAGCTTGGGTGCTAGCGGGGCCGCGGGTGAGCAGTTCTTC
cdr3_length: 15; clone_size: NA; v_call: TRBV5-5; j_call: TRBJ1-2; d_call: NA; cdr3_aa: CASSLPPEMNYGYTF; cdr3_nt: TGTGCCAGCAGCTTGCCCCCGGAAATGAACTATGGCTACACCTTC
cdr3_length: 14; clone_size: NA; v_call: TRBV7-2; j_call: TRBJ1-2; d_call: NA; cdr3_aa: CASSRQSTIYGYTF; cdr3_nt: TGTGCCAGCAGCCGGCAGAGTACAATTTATGGCTACACCTTC
cdr3_length: 15; clone_size: NA; v_call: TRBV4-2; j_call: TRBJ2-3; d_call: TRBD1; cdr3_aa: CANSQIWGQVDTQYF; cdr3_nt: TGTGCCAACAGCCAAATTTGGGGACAGGTAGATACGCAGTATTTT
cdr3_length: 15; clone_size: NA; v_call: TRBV9; j_call: TRBJ2-7; d_call: TRBD2; cdr3_aa: CASSATDLAGGEQYF; cdr3_nt: TGTGCCAGCAGCGCGACCGACCTAGCGGGGGGCGAGCAGTACTTC
cdr3_length: 15; clone_size: once; v_call: TRBV7-3; j_call: TRBJ2-1; d_call: TRBD2; cdr3_aa: CASSIIAGATNEQFF; cdr3_nt: TGTGCCAGCAGCATAATAGCGGGGGCCACTAATGAGCAGTTCTTC
cdr3_length: 14; clone_size: NA; v_call: TRBV3-1; j_call: TRBJ2-7; d_call: NA; cdr3_aa: CASSPMRATYEQYF; cdr3_nt: TGTGCCAGCAGCCCCATGCGAGCTACCTACGAGCAGTACTTC
cdr3_length: 13; clone_size: NA; v_call: TRBV5-1; j_call: TRBJ2-7; d_call: NA; cdr3_aa: CASSAGGPNEQYF; cdr3_nt: TGCGCCAGCAGCGCCGGGGGCCCCAACGAGCAGTACTTC
cdr3_length: 14; clone_size: NA; v_call: TRBV3-1; j_call: TRBJ2-1; d_call: TRBD1; cdr3_aa: CASSQDGGQDEQFF; cdr3_nt: TGTGCCAGCAGCCAAGACGGTGGACAGGATGAGCAGTTCTTC
cdr3_length: 13; clone_size: NA; v_call: TRBV29-1; j_call: TRBJ2-3; d_call: NA; cdr3_aa: CSVARRAGDTQYF; cdr3_nt: TGCAGCGTTGCTCGAAGGGCGGGGGATACGCAGTATTTT
cdr3_length: 14; clone_size: NA; v_call: TRBV13; j_call: TRBJ2-7; d_call: NA; cdr3_aa: CASSTVSTPYEQYF; cdr3_nt: TGTGCCAGCAGCACCGTCAGTACTCCCTACGAGCAGTACTTC
cdr3_length: 16; clone_size: once; v_call: TRBV13; j_call: TRBJ2-1; d_call: NA; cdr3_aa: CASSSLNWGSYNEQFF; cdr3_nt: TGTGCCAGCAGCTCCTTAAATTGGGGCTCCTACAATGAGCAGTTCTTC
cdr3_length: 15; clone_size: NA; v_call: TRBV7-2; j_call: TRBJ2-1; d_call: NA; cdr3_aa: CASSLQWGAGEAQFF; cdr3_nt: TGTGCCAGCAGCTTACAGTGGGGGGCCGGTGAGGCCCAGTTCTTC
cdr3_length: 17; clone_size: NA; v_call: TRBV28; j_call: TRBJ1-5; d_call: NA; cdr3_aa: CASVAPFGGEGNQPQHF; cdr3_nt: TGTGCCAGCGTAGCCCCTTTTGGAGGGGAGGGGAATCAGCCCCAGCATTTT
cdr3_length: 11; clone_size: few; v_call: TRBV6-5; j_call: TRBJ2-4; d_call: NA; cdr3_aa: CATKGVNIQYF; cdr3_nt: TGTGCCACTAAGGGGGTGAACATTCAGTACTTC
cdr3_length: 13; clone_size: NA; v_call: TRBV7-9; j_call: TRBJ1-3; d_call: TRBD1; cdr3_aa: CASSVTGPDTLYF; cdr3_nt: TGTGCCAGCAGCGTGACAGGGCCGGACACCCTATATTTT
cdr3_length: 15; clone_size: few; v_call: TRBV12-3/TRBV12-4; j_call: TRBJ1-5; d_call: NA; cdr3_aa: CASSLAAGSHQPQHF; cdr3_nt: TGTGCCAGCAGTTTGGCAGCCGGGAGTCATCAGCCCCAGCATTTT
cdr3_length: 16; clone_size: few; v_call: TRBV6-2/TRBV6-3; j_call: TRBJ2-1; d_call: TRBD2; cdr3_aa: CASSWASSGGYNEQFF; cdr3_nt: TGTGCCAGCAGTTGGGCCTCATCCGGGGGGTACAATGAGCAGTTCTTC
cdr3_length: 14; clone_size: NA; v_call: TRBV5-5; j_call: TRBJ2-7; d_call: NA; cdr3_aa: CASSPGPVTYEQYF; cdr3_nt: TGTGCCAGCAGCCCGGGACCCGTTACCTACGAGCAGTACTTC
cdr3_length: 16; clone_size: NA; v_call: TRBV12-5; j_call: TRBJ1-6; d_call: NA; cdr3_aa: CASVLQQPSYNSPLHF; cdr3_nt: TGTGCTAGTGTTCTCCAGCAACCCTCCTATAATTCACCCCTCCACTTT
cdr3_length: 16; clone_size: NA; v_call: TRBV5-1; j_call: TRBJ2-1; d_call: NA; cdr3_aa: CASSLTGHISYNEQFF; cdr3_nt: TGCGCCAGCAGCTTGACAGGGCATATCTCCTACAATGAGCAGTTCTTC
cdr3_length: 16; clone_size: NA; v_call: TRBV4-1; j_call: TRBJ2-4; d_call: NA; cdr3_aa: CASSQVVEDVKNIQYF; cdr3_nt: TGCGCCAGCAGCCAAGTGGTGGAGGATGTCAAAAACATTCAGTACTTC
cdr3_length: 13; clone_size: NA; v_call: TRBV30; j_call: TRBJ1-2; d_call: NA; cdr3_aa: CAWMTDTYYGYTF; cdr3_nt: TGTGCCTGGATGACAGATACCTACTATGGCTACACCTTC
cdr3_length: 16; clone_size: NA; v_call: TRBV12-3/TRBV12-4; j_call: TRBJ2-3; d_call: TRBD1; cdr3_aa: CASSPRTGGIPDTQYF; cdr3_nt: TGTGCCAGCAGTCCCCGGACAGGGGGCATTCCAGATACGCAGTATTTT
cdr3_length: 11; clone_size: NA; v_call: TRBV7-9; j_call: TRBJ2-3; d_call: NA; cdr3_aa: CASSLIDMQYF; cdr3_nt: TGTGCCAGCAGCTTAATCGATATGCAGTATTTT
cdr3_length: 16; clone_size: NA; v_call: TRBV7-2; j_call: TRBJ2-7; d_call: NA; cdr3_aa: CASSRGGNPLELKQYF; cdr3_nt: TGTGCCAGCAGCCGTGGGGGAAACCCCCTAGAGTTGAAGCAGTACTTC